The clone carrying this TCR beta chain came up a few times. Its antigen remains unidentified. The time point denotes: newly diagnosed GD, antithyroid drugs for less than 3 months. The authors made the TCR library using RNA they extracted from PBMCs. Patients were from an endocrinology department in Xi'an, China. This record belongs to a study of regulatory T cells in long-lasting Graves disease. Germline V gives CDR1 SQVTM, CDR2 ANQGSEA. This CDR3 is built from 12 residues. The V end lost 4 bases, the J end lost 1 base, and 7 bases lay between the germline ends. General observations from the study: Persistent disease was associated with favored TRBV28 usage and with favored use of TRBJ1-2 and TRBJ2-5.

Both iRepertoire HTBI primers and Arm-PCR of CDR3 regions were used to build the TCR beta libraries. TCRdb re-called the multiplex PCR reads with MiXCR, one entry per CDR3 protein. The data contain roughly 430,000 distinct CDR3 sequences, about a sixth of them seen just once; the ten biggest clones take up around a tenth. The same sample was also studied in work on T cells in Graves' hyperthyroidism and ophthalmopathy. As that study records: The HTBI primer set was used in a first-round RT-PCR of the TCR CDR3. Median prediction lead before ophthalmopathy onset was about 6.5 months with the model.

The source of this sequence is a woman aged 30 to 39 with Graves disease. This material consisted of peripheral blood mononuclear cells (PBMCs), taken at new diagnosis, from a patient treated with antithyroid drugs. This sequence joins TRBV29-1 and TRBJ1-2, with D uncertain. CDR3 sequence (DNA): TGCAGCGTTGGGGAGGATAACTATGGCTACACCTTC. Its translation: CSVGEDNYGYTF.